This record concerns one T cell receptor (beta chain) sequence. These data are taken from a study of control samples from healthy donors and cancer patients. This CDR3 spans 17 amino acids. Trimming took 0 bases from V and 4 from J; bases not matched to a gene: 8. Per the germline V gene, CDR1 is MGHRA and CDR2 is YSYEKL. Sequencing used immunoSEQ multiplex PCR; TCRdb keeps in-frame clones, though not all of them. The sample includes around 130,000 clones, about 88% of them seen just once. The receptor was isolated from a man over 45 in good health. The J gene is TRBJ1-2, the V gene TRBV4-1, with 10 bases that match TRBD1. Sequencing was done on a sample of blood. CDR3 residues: CASSQESRDRGTYGYTF. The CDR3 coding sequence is TGCGCCAGCAGCCAAGAGTCCCGGGACAGGGGAACCTATGGCTACACCTTC.